One and the same sample provided the 3 T cell receptor beta chains below, sequenced in a study of cytomegalovirus exposure and HLA in healthy donors. Both 60 Vbeta primers and 13 Jbeta primers went into the PCR. Profiling relied on immunoSEQ multiplex PCR, and the TCRdb table lists in-frame clones only, not all of them. The profile shows a few hundred thousand clones, about four fifths of them singletons. The sequencing input was PBMCs. These receptors all come from a girl aged 2 to 9 in good health and CMV-seronegative.

This clone showed up just once. The genes are TRBV4-2 and TRBJ1-4; D not certain. Trimming removed 1 base from V and 6 bases from J, with 9 bases in between. The length of the CDR3 is 14 residues. Per germline, CDR1 LGHNA and CDR2 YNFKEQ. The CDR3 sequence: CASSQAVVDEKLFF. The CDR3, as DNA: TGTGCCAGCAGCCAAGCGGTCGTGGATGAAAAACTGTTTTTT.

The chain employs TRBV11-2 and TRBJ1-2; D call uncertain. Germline V gives CDR1 SGHAT, CDR2 FQNNGV. V was clipped by 3 bases and J by 3 bases, with 8 bases between them. There are 13 residues in the CDR3. CDR3 protein: CASSLGAYYGYTF. Written as DNA, the CDR3 is TGTGCCAGCAGCTTGGGCGCCTACTATGGCTACACCTTC.

The chain carries TRBV9 and TRBJ2-1; D remains unclear. Germline V lookup: CDR1 SGDLS, CDR2 YYNGEE. This CDR3 comprises 12 residues. V gave up 0 bases and J gave up 10 bases, with 8 bases separating them. The CDR3: CASSVDPREQFF. The CDR3 DNA is TGTGCCAGCAGCGTAGACCCACGGGAGCAGTTCTTC.